Below, one T cell receptor beta chain is given with its context. Its antigen is undetermined. V gave up 4 bases and J gave up 4 bases; unmatched junction bases: 16. CDR3 length equals 19 residues. The V gene's germline CDR1 is SEHNR and CDR2 FQNEAQ (reference sequence). The data derive from a study of cytomegalovirus exposure and HLA in healthy donors. Samples came from healthy bone marrow donors. Study-level points and caveats: Both high specificity and high sensitivity reportedly marked the classifier's diagnosis of cytomegalovirus status. An analysis was carried out later, and it reportedly showed fewer N-insertions in an Asian-associated ancestry cluster than the approximately 660-donor mean.

Use of 60 Vbeta and 13 Jbeta primers characterized the PCR. Libraries were prepared by immunoSEQ multiplex PCR; TCRdb keeps only in-frame clonotypes and omits some of them. The table lists 170,000 or so clones, less than 90% of them singletons. The chain uses TRBV7-9 and TRBJ2-3; 11 bases are a match to TRBD2. The sample comprised PBMCs. The sequence was collected from a boy between 2 and 15 years old in good health and CMV-seronegative. The CDR3 DNA reads TGTGCCAGCAGCTCCACAACTGGCCTAGCGGGAGGACCCCCAGATACGCAGTATTTT. Its protein is CASSSTTGLAGGPPDTQYF.